This T cell receptor beta chain was captured by sequencing in a study of blood T cell repertoires in COVID-19. The assay was immunoSEQ multiplex PCR, and TCRdb's table has in-frame clones only and misses some. The data contain over 200,000 clones, roughly four fifths of them singletons. In its sample, this clone was seen once. Germline assignment: CDR1 LGHDT and CDR2 YNNKEL (reference sequence). The CDR3 extends over 16 amino acids. V shed 0 bases and J shed 3 bases, with 15 bases lying between them. Before being deemed recovered, Cohort 3 donors had two negative PCRs, clearance, or symptom resolution.

The sequence came from a man aged 60 to 75 who had recovered from COVID-19. Material for sequencing was PBMCs or T cells enriched from blood (not recorded which). The J gene is TRBJ2-7, the V gene TRBV3-1 (or the pseudogene TRBV3-2); possible D gene TRBD1, 5 bases. The CDR3 region has the DNA TGTGCCAGCAGCCAAGATCCGTTGGCAGGGCGCTACGAGCAGTACTTC. This gives the protein CASSQDPLAGRYEQYF.